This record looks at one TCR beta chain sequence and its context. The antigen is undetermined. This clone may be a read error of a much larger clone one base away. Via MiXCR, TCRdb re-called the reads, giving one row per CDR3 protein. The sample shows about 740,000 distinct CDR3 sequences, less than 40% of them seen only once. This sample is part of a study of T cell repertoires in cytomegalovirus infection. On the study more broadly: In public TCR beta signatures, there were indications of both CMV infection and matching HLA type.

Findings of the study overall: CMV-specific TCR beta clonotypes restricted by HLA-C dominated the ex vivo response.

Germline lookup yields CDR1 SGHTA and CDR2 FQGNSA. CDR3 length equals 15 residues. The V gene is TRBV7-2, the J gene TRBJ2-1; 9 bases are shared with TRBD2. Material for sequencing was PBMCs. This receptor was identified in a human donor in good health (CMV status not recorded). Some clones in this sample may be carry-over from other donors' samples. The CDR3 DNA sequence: TGTTCCAGCAGCCTACCGGGACTAGCAGGCAATGAGCAGTTCTTC. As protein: CSSSLPGLAGNEQFF.